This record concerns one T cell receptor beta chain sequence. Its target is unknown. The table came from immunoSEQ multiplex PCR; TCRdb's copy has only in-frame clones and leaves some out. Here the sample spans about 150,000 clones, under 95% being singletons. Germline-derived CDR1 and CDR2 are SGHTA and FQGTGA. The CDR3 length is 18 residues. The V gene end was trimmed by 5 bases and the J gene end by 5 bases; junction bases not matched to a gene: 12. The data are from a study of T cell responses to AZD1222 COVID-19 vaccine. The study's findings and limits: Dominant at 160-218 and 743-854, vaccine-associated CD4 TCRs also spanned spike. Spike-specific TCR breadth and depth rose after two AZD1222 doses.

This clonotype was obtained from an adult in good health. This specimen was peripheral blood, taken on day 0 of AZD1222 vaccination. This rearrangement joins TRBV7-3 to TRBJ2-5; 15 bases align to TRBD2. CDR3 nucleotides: TGTGCCAGCAGCCTAAAGGGACTAGCGGGGGGACCATGGGAGACCCAGTACTTC. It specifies CASSLKGLAGGPWETQYF.